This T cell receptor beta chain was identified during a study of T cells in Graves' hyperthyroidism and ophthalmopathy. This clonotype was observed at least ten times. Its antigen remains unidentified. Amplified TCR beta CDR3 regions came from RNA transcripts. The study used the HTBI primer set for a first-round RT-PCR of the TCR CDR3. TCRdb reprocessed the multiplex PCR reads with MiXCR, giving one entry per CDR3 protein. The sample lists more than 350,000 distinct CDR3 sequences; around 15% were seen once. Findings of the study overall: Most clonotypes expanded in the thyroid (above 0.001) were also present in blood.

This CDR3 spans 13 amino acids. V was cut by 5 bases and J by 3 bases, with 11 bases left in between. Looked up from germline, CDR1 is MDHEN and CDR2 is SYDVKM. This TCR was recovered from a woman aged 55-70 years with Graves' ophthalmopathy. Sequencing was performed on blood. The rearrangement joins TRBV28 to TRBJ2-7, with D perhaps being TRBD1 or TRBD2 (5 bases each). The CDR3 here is CASSIEGSYEQYF. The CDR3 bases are TGTGCCAGCAGTATCGAGGGGAGCTACGAGCAGTACTTC. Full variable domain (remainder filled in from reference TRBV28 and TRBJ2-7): DVKVTQSSRYLVKRTGEKVFLECVQDMDHENMFWYRQDPGLGLRLIYFSYDVKMKEKGDIPEGYSVSREKKERFSLILESASTNQTSMYLCASSIEGSYEQYFGPGTRLTVT.